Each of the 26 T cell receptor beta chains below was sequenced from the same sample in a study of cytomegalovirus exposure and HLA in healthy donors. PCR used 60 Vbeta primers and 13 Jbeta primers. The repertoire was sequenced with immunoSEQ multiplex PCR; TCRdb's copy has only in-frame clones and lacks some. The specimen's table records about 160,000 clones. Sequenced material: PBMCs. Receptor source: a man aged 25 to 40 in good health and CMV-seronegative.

The CDR3: CASSPQDSYGYTF. The CDR3 DNA follows: TGTGCCAGCTCACCCCAGGACAGCTATGGCTACACCTTC. V is TRBV18 and J is TRBJ1-2; possible D gene TRBD1, 6 bases. This CDR3 comprises 13 residues. The V end was cut by 3 bases, the J end by 4 bases, with 9 bases between. Germline V CDR1 and CDR2: KGHSH, LQKENI.

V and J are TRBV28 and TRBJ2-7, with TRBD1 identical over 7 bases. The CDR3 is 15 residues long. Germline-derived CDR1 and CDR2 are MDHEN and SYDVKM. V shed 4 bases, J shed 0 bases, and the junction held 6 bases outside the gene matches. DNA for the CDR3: TGTGCCAGCAGTTCGCCGGGACAGCCCTCCTACGAGCAGTACTTC. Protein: CASSSPGQPSYEQYF.

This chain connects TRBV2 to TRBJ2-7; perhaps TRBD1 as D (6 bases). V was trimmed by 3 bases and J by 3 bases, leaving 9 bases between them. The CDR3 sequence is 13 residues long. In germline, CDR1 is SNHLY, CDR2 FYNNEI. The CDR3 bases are TGTGCCAGCAGTGATACAGGGCACTACGAGCAGTACTTC. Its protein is CASSDTGHYEQYF. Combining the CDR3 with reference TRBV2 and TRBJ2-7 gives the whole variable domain EPEVTQTPSHQVTQMGQEVILRCVPISNHLYFYWYRQILGQKVEFLVSFYNNEISEKSEIFDDQFSVERPDGSNFTLKIRSTKLEDSAMYFCASSDTGHYEQYFGPGTRLTVT.

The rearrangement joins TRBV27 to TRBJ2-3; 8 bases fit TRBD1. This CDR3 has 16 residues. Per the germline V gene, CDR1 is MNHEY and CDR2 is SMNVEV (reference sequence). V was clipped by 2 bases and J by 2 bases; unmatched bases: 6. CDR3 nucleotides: TGTGCCAGCAGTTTAGGGGGACAGGCGCACACAGATACGCAGTATTTT. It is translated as CASSLGGQAHTDTQYF.

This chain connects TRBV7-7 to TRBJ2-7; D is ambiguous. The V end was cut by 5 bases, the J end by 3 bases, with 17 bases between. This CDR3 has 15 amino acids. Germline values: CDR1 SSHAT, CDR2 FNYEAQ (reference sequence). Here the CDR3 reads CASSPQFASNYEQYF. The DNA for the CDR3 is TGTGCCAGCAGCCCACAATTCGCTTCAAACTACGAGCAGTACTTC.

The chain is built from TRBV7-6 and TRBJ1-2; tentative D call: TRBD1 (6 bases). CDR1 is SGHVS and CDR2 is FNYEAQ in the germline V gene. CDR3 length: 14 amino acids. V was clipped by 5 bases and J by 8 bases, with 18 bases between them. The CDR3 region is CASSQLRGASGYTF. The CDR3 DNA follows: TGTGCCAGCAGCCAATTACGGGGGGCGTCAGGCTACACCTTC.

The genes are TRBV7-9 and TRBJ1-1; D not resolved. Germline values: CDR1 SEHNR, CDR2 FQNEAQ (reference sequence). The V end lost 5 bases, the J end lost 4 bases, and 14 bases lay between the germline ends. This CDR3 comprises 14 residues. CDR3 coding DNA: TGTGCCAGCAGCCCCGTGTTAGAGGGCACTGAAGCTTTCTTT. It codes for CASSPVLEGTEAFF.

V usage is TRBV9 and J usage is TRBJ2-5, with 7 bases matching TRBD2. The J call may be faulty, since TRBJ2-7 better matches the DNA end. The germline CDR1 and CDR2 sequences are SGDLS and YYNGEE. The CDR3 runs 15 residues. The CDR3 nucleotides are TGTGCCAGCAGCGTAGAGAGCGGGACCTTGTACGAGCAGTACTTC. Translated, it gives CASSVESGTLYEQYF.

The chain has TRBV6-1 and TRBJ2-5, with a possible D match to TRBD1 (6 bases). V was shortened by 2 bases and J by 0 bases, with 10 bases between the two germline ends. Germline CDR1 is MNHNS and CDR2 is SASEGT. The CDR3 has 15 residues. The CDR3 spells CASSEIWGHQETQYF. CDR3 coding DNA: TGTGCCAGCAGTGAAATATGGGGGCACCAAGAGACCCAGTACTTC.

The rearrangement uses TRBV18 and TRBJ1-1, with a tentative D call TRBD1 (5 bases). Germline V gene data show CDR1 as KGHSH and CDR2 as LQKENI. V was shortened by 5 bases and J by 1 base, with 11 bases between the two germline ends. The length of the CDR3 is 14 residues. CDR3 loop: CASSESQGNTEAFF. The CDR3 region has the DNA TGTGCCAGCTCAGAATCCCAGGGGAACACTGAAGCTTTCTTT.

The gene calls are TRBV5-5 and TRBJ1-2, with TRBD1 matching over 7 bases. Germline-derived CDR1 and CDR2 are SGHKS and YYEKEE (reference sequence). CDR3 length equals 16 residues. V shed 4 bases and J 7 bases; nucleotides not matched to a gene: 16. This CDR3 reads CASSSAVDRVLSGYTF. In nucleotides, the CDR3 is TGTGCCAGCAGCAGTGCCGTAGACAGGGTTCTGAGTGGCTACACCTTC.

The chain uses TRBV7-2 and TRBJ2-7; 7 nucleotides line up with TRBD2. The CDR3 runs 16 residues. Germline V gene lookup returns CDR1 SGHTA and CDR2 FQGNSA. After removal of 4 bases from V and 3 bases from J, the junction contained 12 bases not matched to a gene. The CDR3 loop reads CASSWIGTTTGYEQYF. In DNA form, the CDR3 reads TGTGCCAGCAGCTGGATCGGGACTACCACGGGCTACGAGCAGTACTTC.

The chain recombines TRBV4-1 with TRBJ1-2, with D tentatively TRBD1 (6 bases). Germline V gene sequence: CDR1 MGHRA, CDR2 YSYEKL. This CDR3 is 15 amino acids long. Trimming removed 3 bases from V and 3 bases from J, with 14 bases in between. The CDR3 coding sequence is TGCGCCAGCAGCCACAATACCAGGGGCGACTATGGCTACACCTTC. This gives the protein CASSHNTRGDYGYTF.

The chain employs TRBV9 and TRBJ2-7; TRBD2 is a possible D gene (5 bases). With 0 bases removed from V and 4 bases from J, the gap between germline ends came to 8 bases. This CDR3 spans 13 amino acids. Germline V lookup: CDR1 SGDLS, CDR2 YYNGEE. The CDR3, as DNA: TGTGCCAGCAGCGTAGGAGGGCGGTACGAGCAGTACTTC. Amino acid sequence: CASSVGGRYEQYF. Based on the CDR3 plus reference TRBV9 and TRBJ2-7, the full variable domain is DSGVTQTPKHLITATGQRVTLRCSPRSGDLSVYWYQQSLDQGLQFLIQYYNGEERAKGNILERFSAQQFPDLHSELNLSSLELGDSALYFCASSVGGRYEQYFGPGTRLTVT.

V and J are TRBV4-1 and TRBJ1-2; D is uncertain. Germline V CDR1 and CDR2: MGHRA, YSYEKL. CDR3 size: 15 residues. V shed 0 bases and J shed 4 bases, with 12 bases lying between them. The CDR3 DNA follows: TGCGCCAGCAGCCAAGATACGCGCCCGTTCTATGGCTACACCTTC. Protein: CASSQDTRPFYGYTF.

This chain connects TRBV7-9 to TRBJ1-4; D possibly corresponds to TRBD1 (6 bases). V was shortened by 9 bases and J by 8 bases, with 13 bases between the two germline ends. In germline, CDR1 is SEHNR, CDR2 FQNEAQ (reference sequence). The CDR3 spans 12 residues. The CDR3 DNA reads TGTGCCAGTAACTACAGGGACGAAAAACTGTTTTTT. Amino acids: CASNYRDEKLFF.

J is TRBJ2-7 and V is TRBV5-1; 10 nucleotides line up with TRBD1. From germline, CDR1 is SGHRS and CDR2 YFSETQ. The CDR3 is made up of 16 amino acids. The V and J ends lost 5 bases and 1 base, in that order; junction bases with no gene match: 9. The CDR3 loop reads CASSAEPGQGSYEQYF. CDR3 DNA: TGCGCCAGCAGTGCCGAACCGGGACAGGGGTCCTACGAGCAGTACTTC.

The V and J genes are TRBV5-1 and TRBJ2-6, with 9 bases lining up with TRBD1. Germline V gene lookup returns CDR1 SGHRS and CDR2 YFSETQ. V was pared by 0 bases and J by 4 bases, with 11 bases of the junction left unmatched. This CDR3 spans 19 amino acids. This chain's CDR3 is CASSLEAGQGARGANVLTF. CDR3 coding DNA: TGCGCCAGCAGCTTGGAAGCGGGACAGGGAGCCCGGGGGGCCAACGTCCTGACTTTC.

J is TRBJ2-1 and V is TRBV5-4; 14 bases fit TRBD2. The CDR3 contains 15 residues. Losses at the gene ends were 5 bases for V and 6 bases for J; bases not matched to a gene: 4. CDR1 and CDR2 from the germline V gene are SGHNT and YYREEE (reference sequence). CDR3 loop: CASRTGTSGSNEQFF. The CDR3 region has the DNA TGTGCCAGCAGGACCGGGACTAGCGGGAGCAATGAGCAGTTCTTC.

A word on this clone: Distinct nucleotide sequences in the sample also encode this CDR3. Here the CDR3 DNA reads TGTGCCAGCAGCTTGGACAGGGGCCGGGGCTACACCTTC. Translated, it gives CASSLDRGRGYTF. V and J are TRBV11-2 and TRBJ1-2, with TRBD1 matching over 9 bases. With V trimmed by 3 bases and J by 8 bases, 4 bases remained unmatched. This CDR3 comprises 13 residues. The germline gives CDR1 SGHAT, CDR2 FQNNGV.

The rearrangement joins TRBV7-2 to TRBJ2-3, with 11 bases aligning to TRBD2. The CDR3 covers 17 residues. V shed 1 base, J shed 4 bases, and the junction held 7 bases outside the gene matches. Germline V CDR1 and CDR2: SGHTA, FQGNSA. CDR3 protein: CASSLGVLAGGADTQYF. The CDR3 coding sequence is TGTGCCAGCAGCTTAGGGGTTCTAGCGGGAGGCGCAGATACGCAGTATTTT. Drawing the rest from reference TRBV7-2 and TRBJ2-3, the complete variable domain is GAGVSQSPSNKVTEKGKDVELRCDPISGHTALYWYRQSLGQGLEFLIYFQGNSAPDKSGLPSDRFSAERTGGSVSTLTIQRTQQEDSAVYLCASSLGVLAGGADTQYFGPGTRLTVL.

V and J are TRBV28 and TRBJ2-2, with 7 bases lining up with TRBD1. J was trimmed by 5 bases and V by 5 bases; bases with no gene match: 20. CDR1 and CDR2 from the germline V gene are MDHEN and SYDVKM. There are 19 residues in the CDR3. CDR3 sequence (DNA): TGTGCCAGCAGTCCGCTTATGGGTACCACAGGGGCAGATACCGGGGAGCTGTTTTTT. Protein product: CASSPLMGTTGADTGELFF.

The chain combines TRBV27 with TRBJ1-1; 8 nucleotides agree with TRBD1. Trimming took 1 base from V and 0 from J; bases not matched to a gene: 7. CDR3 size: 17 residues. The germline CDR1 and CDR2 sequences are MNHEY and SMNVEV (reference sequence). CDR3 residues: CASSLLTRTGLNTEAFF. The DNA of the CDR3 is TGTGCCAGCAGTTTATTAACTCGGACAGGGTTGAACACTGAAGCTTTCTTT.

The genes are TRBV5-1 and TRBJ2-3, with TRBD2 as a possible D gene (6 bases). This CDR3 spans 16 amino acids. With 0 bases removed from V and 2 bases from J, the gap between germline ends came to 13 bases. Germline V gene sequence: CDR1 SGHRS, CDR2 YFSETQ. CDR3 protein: CASSLVSGSNTDTQYF. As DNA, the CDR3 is TGCGCCAGCAGCTTGGTTTCCGGGAGTAACACAGATACGCAGTATTTT. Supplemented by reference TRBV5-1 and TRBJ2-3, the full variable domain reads KAGVTQTPRYLIKTRGQQVTLSCSPISGHRSVSWYQQTPGQGLQFLFEYFSETQRNKGNFPGRFSGRQFSNSRSEMNVSTLELGDSALYLCASSLVSGSNTDTQYFGPGTRLTVL.

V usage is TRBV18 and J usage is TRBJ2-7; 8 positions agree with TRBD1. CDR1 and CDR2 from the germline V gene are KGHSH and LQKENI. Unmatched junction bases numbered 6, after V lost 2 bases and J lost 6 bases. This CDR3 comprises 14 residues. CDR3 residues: CASSPFDRGREQYF. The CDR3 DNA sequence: TGTGCCAGCTCACCATTCGACAGGGGACGCGAGCAGTACTTC.

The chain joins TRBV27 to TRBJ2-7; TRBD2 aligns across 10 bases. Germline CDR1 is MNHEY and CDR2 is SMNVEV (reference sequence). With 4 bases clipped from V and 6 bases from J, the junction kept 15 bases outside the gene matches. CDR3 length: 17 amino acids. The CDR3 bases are TGTGCCAGCAGTTCGGGACTAGCGACCGTTGGGGGCGGCGAGCAGTACTTC. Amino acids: CASSSGLATVGGGEQYF.